These 13 T cell receptor beta chains came from one sample sequenced in a study of cytomegalovirus exposure and HLA in healthy donors. The PCR made use of 60 Vbeta and 13 Jbeta primers. TCRdb keeps only in-frame clones here, not all; method: immunoSEQ multiplex PCR. The profile shows fewer than 150,000 clones, around 72% of them singletons. Sequenced sample: PBMCs. The receptors stem from a human donor in good health.

This chain uses TRBV18 with TRBJ2-3, with a weak D call TRBD2 (5 bases). The CDR3 runs to 16 residues. Germline loops: CDR1 KGHSH, CDR2 LQKENI. The V and J ends lost 3 bases and 0 bases respectively, with 13 bases between them. CDR3 residues: CASSPPTGFSTDTQYF. CDR3 in DNA: TGTGCCAGCTCACCCCCGACGGGGTTTAGCACAGATACGCAGTATTTT.

The table lists this clone with a count of one. V is TRBV28 and J is TRBJ1-2; TRBD1 is a possible D gene (5 bases). The germline V gene has CDR1 MDHEN and CDR2 SYDVKM. The CDR3 contains 13 residues. V was cut by 9 bases and J by 4 bases, with 15 bases left in between. The CDR3 nucleotides read TGTGCCAGTCGTCCGGGGGTAATCTATGGCTACACCTTC. This sequence encodes CASRPGVIYGYTF.

The chain has TRBV7-9 and TRBJ2-3; 15 nucleotides line up with TRBD2. There are 17 residues in the CDR3. CDR1 is SEHNR, CDR2 FQNEAQ, per germline (reference sequence). Unmatched junction bases numbered 5, after V lost 5 bases and J lost 2 bases. The CDR3 nucleotides are TGTGCCAGCAGCCTTTGGACTAGCGGGAGGGCCACAGATACGCAGTATTTT. This codes for CASSLWTSGRATDTQYF.

This chain links TRBV27 with TRBJ2-6, with D possibly matching TRBD1 (6 bases). The V end was cut by 6 bases, the J end by 0 bases, with 24 bases between. The length of the CDR3 is 20 residues. CDR1 and CDR2 (germline): MNHEY, SMNVEV (reference sequence). The CDR3 reads CASRSIRFRQESSGANVLTF. The CDR3 nucleotides are TGTGCCAGCAGATCGATCCGCTTTAGACAGGAGAGCTCTGGGGCCAACGTCCTGACTTTC.

This clone turned up a few times. V usage is TRBV11-3 and J usage is TRBJ2-5, with TRBD2 identical over 14 bases. The CDR3 spans 16 residues. Trimming took 6 bases from V and 5 from J; bases not matched to a gene: 8. Looked up from germline, CDR1 is SGHNT and CDR2 is YENEEA. CDR3 residues: CASSIGTSGSGETQYF. The CDR3 region has the DNA TGTGCCAGCAGTATCGGGACTAGCGGGAGTGGGGAGACCCAGTACTTC.

The chain is built from TRBV10-3 and TRBJ2-5; 7 nucleotides match TRBD2. CDR1 is ENHRY and CDR2 is SYGVKD in the germline V gene. This CDR3 spans 14 amino acids. The ends lost 8 bases at V and 0 bases at J; junction bases unmatched: 6. For the CDR3, the DNA is TGTGCCATCGCTAGCGGCAGGTACCAAGAGACCCAGTACTTC. Translating gives CAIASGRYQETQYF.

The chain carries TRBV27 and TRBJ2-7, with 8 bases that match TRBD1. The CDR3 totals 17 residues. V lost 5 bases, J lost 1 base, and 13 bases stayed unmatched. Per the germline V gene, CDR1 is MNHEY and CDR2 is SMNVEV (reference sequence). The CDR3 is CASSLLDPGGASYEQYF. CDR3 sequence (DNA): TGTGCCAGCAGTCTACTGGATCCAGGGGGCGCTTCCTACGAGCAGTACTTC.

The chain has TRBV6-1 and TRBJ2-7; 11 nucleotides agree with TRBD2. Germline CDR1 reads MNHNS; CDR2 reads SASEGT. V was clipped by 8 bases and J by 10 bases; unmatched bases: 4. CDR3 size: 11 residues. In nucleotides, the CDR3 is TGTGCCAGCCTTAGCGGGGGGGCCCAGTACTTC. As protein: CASLSGGAQYF.

The V call is TRBV10-3, the J call TRBJ1-1, with D hard to call. CDR3 length: 10 amino acids. CDR1 and CDR2 from the germline V gene are ENHRY and SYGVKD. CDR3 in DNA: TGTGCATCAGGCGACCGCTCGGCTTTCTTT. Protein product: CASGDRSAFF.

In this sample, this clone turned up once. This sequence joins TRBV11-2 and TRBJ1-5; 9 nucleotides match TRBD1. CDR3 length: 15 amino acids. After removal of 5 bases from V and 7 bases from J, the junction contained 9 bases not matched to a gene. Germline CDR1 SGHAT, CDR2 FQNNGV. Written as DNA, the CDR3 is TGTGCCAGCAGCCCCGGGACAGGGATCGGGCAGCCCCAGCATTTT. It specifies CASSPGTGIGQPQHF.

The chain is built from TRBV2 and TRBJ2-7; 8 nucleotides match TRBD2. This CDR3 comprises 13 residues. V shed 6 bases, J shed 3 bases, and the junction held 4 bases outside the gene matches. CDR1 and CDR2 from the germline V gene are SNHLY and FYNNEI. CDR3 region: CASSVAGNYEQYF. Here the CDR3 DNA reads TGTGCCAGCAGCGTAGCGGGGAACTACGAGCAGTACTTC.

This clone was counted once. The V call is TRBV2, the J call TRBJ1-6; D is ambiguous. The germline V gene encodes CDR1 SNHLY and CDR2 FYNNEI. Trimming pared 6 bases from V and 15 bases from J, leaving 12 bases between. This CDR3 has 11 residues. The CDR3 coding sequence is TGTGCCAGCAGCTCAAGAGGTCTCCTCCACTTT. Translated, it gives CASSSRGLLHF.

The rearrangement joins TRBV25-1 to TRBJ2-6; perhaps TRBD2 as D (6 bases). Looked up from germline, CDR1 is MGHDK and CDR2 is SYGVNS. The CDR3 has 16 residues. Trimming removed 2 bases at V and 4 bases at J, with 12 bases between. The CDR3 sequence: CASSEGGSSGANVLTF. The CDR3 nucleotides are TGTGCCAGCAGTGAAGGAGGGAGTTCCGGGGCCAACGTCCTGACTTTC. Full variable domain (remainder filled in from reference TRBV25-1 and TRBJ2-6): EADIYQTPRYLVIGTGKKITLECSQTMGHDKMYWYQQDPGMELHLIHYSYGVNSTEKGDLSSESTVSRIRTEHFPLTLESARPSHTSQYLCASSEGGSSGANVLTFGAGSRLTVL.